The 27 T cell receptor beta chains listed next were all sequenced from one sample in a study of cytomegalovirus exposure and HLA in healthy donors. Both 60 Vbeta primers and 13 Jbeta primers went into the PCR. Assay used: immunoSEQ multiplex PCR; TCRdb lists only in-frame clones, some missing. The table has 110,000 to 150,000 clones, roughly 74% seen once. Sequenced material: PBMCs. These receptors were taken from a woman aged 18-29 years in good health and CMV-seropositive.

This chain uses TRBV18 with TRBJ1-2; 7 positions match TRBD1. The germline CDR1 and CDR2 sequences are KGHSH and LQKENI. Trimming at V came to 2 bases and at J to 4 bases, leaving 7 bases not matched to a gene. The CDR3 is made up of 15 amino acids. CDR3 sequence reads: CASSPDVQGVYGYTF. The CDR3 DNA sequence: TGTGCCAGCTCACCAGACGTCCAGGGGGTCTATGGCTACACCTTC.

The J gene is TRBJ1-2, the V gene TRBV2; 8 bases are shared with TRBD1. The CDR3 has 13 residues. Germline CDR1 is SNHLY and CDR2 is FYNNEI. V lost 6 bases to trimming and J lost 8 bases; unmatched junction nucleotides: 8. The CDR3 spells CASRADRGPGYTF. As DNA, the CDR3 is TGTGCCAGCAGGGCTGACAGGGGCCCAGGCTACACCTTC.

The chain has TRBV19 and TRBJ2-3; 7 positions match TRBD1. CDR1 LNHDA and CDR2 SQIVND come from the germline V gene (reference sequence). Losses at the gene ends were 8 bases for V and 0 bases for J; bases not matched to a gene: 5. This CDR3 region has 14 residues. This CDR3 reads CASAQGSSTDTQYF. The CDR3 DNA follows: TGTGCCAGTGCACAGGGGTCGAGCACAGATACGCAGTATTTT.

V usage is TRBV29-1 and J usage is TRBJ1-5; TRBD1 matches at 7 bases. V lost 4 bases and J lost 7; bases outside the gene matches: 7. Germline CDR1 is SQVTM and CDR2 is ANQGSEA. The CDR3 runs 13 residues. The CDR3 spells CSVVWDSGQPQHF. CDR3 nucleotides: TGCAGCGTTGTTTGGGACAGTGGACAGCCCCAGCATTTT.

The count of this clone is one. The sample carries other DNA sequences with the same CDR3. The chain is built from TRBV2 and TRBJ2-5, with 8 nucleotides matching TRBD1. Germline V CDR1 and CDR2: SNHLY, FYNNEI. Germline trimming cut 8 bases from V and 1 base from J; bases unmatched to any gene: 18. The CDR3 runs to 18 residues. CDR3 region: CASCGQGAFIVVQETQYF. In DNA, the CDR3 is TGTGCCAGCTGCGGGCAGGGGGCGTTTATAGTAGTCCAAGAGACCCAGTACTTC.

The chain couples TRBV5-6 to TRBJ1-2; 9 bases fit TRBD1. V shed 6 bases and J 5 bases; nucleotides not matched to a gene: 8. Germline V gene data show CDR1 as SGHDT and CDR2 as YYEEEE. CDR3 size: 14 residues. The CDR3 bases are TGTGCCAGCACATCGCTCGGGACAGGGTATGGCTACACCTTC. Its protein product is CASTSLGTGYGYTF.

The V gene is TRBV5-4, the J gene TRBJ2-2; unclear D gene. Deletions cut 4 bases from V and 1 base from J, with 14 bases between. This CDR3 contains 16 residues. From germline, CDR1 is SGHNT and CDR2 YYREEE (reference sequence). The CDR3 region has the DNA TGTGCCAGCAGCCTGTCTGTTGCCGGGAACACCGGGGAGCTGTTTTTT. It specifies CASSLSVAGNTGELFF.

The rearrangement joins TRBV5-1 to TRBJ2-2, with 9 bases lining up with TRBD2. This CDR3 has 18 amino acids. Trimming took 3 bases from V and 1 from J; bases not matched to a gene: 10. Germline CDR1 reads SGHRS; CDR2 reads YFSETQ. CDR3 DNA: TGCGCCAGCAGCTGGGAGGCGGGACTAGCAGTGAACACCGGGGAGCTGTTTTTT. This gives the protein CASSWEAGLAVNTGELFF.

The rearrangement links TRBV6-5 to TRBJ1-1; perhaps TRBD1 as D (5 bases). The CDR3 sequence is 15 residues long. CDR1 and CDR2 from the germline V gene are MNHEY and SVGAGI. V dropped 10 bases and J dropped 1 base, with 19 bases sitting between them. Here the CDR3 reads CATAKFRQSNTEAFF. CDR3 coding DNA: TGTGCCACCGCTAAGTTTCGACAGTCGAACACTGAAGCTTTCTTT.

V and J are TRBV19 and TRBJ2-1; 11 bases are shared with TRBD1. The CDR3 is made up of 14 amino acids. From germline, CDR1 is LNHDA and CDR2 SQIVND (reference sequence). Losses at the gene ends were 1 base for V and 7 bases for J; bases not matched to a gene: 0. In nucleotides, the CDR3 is TGTGCCAGTAGTATAGGGGACAGGGGGAATGAGCAGTTCTTC. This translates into CASSIGDRGNEQFF.

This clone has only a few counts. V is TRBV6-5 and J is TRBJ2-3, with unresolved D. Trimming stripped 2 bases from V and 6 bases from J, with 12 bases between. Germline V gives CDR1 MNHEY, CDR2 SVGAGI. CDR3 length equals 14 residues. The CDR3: CASSYRDSRDTQYF. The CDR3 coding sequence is TGTGCCAGCAGTTACCGCGACTCCCGCGATACGCAGTATTTT.

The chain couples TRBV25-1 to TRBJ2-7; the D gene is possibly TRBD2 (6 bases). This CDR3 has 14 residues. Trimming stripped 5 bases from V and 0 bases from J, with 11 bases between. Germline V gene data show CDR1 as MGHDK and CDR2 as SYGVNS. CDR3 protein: CASSPHGSSYEQYF. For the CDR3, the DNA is TGTGCCAGCAGTCCACACGGGAGCTCCTACGAGCAGTACTTC.

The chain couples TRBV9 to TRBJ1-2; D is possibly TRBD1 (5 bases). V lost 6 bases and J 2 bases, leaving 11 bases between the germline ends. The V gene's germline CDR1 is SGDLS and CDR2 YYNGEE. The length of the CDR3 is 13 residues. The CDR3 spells CASKGPSNYGYTF. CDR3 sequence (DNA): TGTGCCAGCAAGGGGCCCTCGAACTATGGCTACACCTTC. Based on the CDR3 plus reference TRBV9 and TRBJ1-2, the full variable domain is DSGVTQTPKHLITATGQRVTLRCSPRSGDLSVYWYQQSLDQGLQFLIQYYNGEERAKGNILERFSAQQFPDLHSELNLSSLELGDSALYFCASKGPSNYGYTFGSGTRLTVV.

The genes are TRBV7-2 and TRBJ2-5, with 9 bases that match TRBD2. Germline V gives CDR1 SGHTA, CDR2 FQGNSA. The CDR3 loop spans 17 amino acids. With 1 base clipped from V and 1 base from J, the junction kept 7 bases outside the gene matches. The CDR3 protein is CASSLVSSGAGQETQYF. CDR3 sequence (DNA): TGTGCCAGCAGCTTAGTCTCTAGCGGGGCGGGCCAAGAGACCCAGTACTTC.

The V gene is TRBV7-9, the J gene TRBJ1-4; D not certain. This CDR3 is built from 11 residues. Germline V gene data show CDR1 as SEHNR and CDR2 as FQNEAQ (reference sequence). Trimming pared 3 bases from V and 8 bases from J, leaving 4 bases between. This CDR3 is CASSLREKLFF. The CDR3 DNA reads TGTGCCAGCAGCTTGCGAGAAAAACTGTTTTTT.

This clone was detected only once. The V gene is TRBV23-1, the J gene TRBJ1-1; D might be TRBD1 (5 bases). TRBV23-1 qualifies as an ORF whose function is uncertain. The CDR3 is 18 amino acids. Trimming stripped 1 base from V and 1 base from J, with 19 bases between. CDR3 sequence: CASSQFPQKTAPNTEAFF. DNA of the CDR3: TGCGCCAGCAGTCAATTTCCCCAAAAGACAGCTCCGAACACTGAAGCTTTCTTT.

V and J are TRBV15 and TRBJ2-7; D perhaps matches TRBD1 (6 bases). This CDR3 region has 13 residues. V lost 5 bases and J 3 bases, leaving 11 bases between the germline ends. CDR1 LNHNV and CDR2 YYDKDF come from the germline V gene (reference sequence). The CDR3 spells CATSQQGDYEQYF. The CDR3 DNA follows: TGTGCCACCAGCCAACAGGGAGACTACGAGCAGTACTTC.

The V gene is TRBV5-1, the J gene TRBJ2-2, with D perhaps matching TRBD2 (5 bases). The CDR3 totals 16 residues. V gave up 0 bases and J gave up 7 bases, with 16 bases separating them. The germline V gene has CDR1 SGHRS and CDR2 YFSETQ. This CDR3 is CASSLDGAGRVGELFF. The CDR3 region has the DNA TGCGCCAGCAGCTTGGACGGTGCGGGTAGAGTCGGGGAGCTGTTTTTT.

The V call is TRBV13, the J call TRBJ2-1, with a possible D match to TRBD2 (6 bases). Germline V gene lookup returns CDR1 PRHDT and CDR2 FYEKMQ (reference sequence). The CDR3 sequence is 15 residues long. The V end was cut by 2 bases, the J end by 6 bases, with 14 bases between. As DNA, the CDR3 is TGTGCCAGCAGCTTACTGGGGACTGGAGTCAATGAGCAGTTCTTC. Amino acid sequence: CASSLLGTGVNEQFF.

The CDR3 DNA reads TGTGCCAGCAGTTACTCTTGGACAGGGATCACCGGGGAGCTGTTTTTT. This sequence encodes CASSYSWTGITGELFF. The rearrangement joins TRBV6-5 to TRBJ2-2; 8 bases map to TRBD1. Looked up from germline, CDR1 is MNHEY and CDR2 is SVGAGI. CDR3 size: 16 residues. The junction had 4 bases not matched to a gene; V was cut back by 0 bases and J by 4 bases.

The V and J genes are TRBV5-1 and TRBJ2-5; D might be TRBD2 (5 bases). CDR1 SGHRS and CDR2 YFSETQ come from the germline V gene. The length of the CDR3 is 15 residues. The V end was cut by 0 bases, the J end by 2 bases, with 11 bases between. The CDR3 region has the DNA TGCGCCAGCAGCTTGGGCCTAGCTACACAAGAGACCCAGTACTTC. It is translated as CASSLGLATQETQYF.

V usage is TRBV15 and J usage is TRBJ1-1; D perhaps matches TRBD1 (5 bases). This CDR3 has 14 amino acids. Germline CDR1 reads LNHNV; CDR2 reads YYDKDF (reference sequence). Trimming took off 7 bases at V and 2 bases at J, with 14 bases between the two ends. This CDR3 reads CATNTRGGNTEAFF. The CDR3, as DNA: TGTGCCACCAATACCCGGGGGGGTAACACTGAAGCTTTCTTT.

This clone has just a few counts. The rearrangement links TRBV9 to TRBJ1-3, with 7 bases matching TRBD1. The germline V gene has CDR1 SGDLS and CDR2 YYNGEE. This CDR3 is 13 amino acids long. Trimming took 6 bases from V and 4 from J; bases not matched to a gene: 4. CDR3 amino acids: CASTPGGGNTIYF. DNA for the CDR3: TGTGCCAGCACCCCAGGGGGGGGAAACACCATATATTTT.

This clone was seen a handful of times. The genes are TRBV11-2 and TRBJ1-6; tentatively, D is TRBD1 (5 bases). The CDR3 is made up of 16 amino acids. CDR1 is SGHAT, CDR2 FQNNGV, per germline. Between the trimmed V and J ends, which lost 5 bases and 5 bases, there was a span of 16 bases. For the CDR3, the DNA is TGTGCCAGCAGCGGGGCGGCGGCTTTTCATAATTCACCCCTCCACTTT. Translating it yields CASSGAAAFHNSPLHF. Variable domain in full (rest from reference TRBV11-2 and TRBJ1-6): EAGVAQSPRYKIIEKRQSVAFWCNPISGHATLYWYQQILGQGPKLLIQFQNNGVVDDSQLPKDRFSAERLKGVDSTLKIQPAKLEDSAVYLCASSGAAAFHNSPLHFGNGTRLTVT.

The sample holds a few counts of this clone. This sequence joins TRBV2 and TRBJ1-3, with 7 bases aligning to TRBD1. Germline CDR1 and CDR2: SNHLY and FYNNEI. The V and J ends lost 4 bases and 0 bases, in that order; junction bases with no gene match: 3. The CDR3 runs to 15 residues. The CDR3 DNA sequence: TGTGCCAGCAGTGCGGACAGGAGCTCTGGAAACACCATATATTTT. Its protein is CASSADRSSGNTIYF. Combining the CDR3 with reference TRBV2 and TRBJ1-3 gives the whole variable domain EPEVTQTPSHQVTQMGQEVILRCVPISNHLYFYWYRQILGQKVEFLVSFYNNEISEKSEIFDDQFSVERPDGSNFTLKIRSTKLEDSAMYFCASSADRSSGNTIYFGEGSWLTVV.

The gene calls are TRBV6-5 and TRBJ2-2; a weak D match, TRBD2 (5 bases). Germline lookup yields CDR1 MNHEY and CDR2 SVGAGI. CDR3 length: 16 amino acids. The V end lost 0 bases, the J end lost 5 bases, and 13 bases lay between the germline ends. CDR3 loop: CASSYSSGVRTGELFF. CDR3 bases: TGTGCCAGCAGTTACTCGTCCGGGGTGAGGACCGGGGAGCTGTTTTTT.

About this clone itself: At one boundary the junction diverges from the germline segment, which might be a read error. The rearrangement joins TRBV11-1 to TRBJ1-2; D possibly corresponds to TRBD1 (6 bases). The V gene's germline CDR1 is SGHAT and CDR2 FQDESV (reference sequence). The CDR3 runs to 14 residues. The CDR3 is CASSSGHGSYVYTF. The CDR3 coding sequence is TGTGCCAGCAGCTCGGGACATGGATCCTATGTCTACACCTTC.